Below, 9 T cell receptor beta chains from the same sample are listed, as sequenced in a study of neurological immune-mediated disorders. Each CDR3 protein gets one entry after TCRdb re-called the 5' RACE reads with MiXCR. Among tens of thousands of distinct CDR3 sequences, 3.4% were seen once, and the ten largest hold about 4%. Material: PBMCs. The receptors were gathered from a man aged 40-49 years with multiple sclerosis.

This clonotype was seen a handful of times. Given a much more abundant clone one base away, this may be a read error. The CDR3 region has the DNA TGTGCCAGCAGCCTTAGCGGGGGGGCCAAAGAGCAGTACTTC. Its protein is CASSLSGGAKEQYF. The chain employs TRBV11-2 and TRBJ2-7, with TRBD2 matching over 11 bases. This CDR3 region has 14 residues. Looked up from germline, CDR1 is SGHAT and CDR2 is FQNNGV. The ends lost 5 bases at V and 7 bases at J; junction bases unmatched: 7.

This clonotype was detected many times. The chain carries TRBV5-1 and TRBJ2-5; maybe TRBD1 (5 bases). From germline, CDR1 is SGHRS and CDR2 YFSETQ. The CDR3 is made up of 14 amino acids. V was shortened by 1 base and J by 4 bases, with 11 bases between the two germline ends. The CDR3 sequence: CASSLIGRGETQYF. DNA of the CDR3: TGCGCCAGCAGCTTGATAGGAAGGGGAGAGACCCAGTACTTC. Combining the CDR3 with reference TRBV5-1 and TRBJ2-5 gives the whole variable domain KAGVTQTPRYLIKTRGQQVTLSCSPISGHRSVSWYQQTPGQGLQFLFEYFSETQRNKGNFPGRFSGRQFSNSRSEMNVSTLELGDSALYLCASSLIGRGETQYFGPGTRLLVL.

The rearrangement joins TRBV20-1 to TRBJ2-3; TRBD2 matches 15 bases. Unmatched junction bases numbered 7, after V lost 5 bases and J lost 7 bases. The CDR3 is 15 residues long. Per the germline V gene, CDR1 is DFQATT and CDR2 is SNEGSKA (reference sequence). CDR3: CSARWTSGGANTQYF. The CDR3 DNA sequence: TGCAGTGCTCGCTGGACTAGCGGGGGGGCCAATACGCAGTATTTT.

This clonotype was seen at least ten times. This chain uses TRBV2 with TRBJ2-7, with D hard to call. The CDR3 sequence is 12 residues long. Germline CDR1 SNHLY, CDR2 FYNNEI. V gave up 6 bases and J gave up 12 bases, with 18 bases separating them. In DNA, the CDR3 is TGTGCCAGCAGGGACGACTCGGATAAGAGGTACTTC. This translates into CASRDDSDKRYF.

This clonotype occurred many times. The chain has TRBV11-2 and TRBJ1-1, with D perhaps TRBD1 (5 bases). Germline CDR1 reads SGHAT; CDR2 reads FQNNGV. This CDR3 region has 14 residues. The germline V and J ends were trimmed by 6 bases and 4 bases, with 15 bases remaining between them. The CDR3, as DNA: TGTGCCAGCAGTCGATTGGGGGTGGGCACTGAAGCTTTCTTT. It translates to CASSRLGVGTEAFF.

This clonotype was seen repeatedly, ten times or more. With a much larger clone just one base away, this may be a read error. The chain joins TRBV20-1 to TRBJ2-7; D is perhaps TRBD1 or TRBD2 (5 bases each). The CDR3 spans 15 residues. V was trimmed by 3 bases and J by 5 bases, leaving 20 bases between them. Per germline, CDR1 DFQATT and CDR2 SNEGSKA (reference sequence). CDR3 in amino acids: CSASDPGKGTNEQYF. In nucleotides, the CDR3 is TGCAGTGCTAGCGACCCGGGAAAGGGGACCAACGAGCAGTACTTC.

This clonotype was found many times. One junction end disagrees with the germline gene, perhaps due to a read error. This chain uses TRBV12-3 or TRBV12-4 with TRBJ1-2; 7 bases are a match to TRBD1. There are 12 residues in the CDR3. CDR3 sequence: CDSNIQGSGYTF. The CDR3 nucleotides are TGTGACAGCAATATACAGGGGTCGGGCTACACCTTC.

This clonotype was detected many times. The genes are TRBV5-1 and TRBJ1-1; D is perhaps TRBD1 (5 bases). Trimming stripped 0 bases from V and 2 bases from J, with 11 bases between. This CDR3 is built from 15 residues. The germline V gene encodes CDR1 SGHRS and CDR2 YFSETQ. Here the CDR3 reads CASSLGSGGNTEAFF. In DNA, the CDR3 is TGCGCCAGCAGCTTGGGGTCGGGGGGAAACACTGAAGCTTTCTTT.

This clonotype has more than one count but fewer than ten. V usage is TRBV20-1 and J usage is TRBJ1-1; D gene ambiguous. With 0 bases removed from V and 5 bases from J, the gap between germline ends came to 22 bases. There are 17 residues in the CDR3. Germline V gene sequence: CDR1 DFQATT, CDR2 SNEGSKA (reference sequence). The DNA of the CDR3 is TGCAGTGCTAGAGATCTTCGGTCACCCGCCGGAGGGACTGAAGCTTTCTTT. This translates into CSARDLRSPAGGTEAFF.